This T cell receptor (beta chain) came from a study of control samples from healthy donors and cancer patients. Method: immunoSEQ multiplex PCR; TCRdb's copy keeps in-frame clones and lacks some. The sample consists of about 21,000 clones, about 85% of them appearing once. The ends were cut back, 1 base at V and 0 bases at J, with 11 bases in the middle. Germline V lookup: CDR1 SGHRS, CDR2 YFSETQ. The CDR3 is 16 amino acids. V gene TRBV5-1 combines with J gene TRBJ1-3; possibly TRBD1 for D (5 bases). Sample: PBMCs. This clonotype originated in a man in his sixties with colorectal cancer. CDR3 protein: CASSLTGGSSGNTIYF. DNA of the CDR3: TGCGCCAGCAGCTTGACAGGAGGCTCCTCTGGAAACACCATATATTTT.